The 30 T cell receptor beta chains listed next were all sequenced from one sample in a study of cytomegalovirus exposure and HLA in healthy donors (dated by TCRdb to 2016 to 2017). Libraries were prepared through the immunoSEQ multiplex PCR assay. For the multiplex PCR, a mixture combining 60 forward primers for TCR Vbeta segments and 13 reverse primers for TCR Jbeta segments was used. TCRdb stores this immuneACCESS table with in-frame sequences only. Part of the clones is absent; in the studies checked, under half of the shortfall reflects unresolved V genes, and no reason is known for the rest. This sample has 150,000 to 200,000 clones in its table, and around 82% of those were observed once. The top ten clones comprise approximately 0.25% of the sample. The sample was PBMCs. The origin of the receptors is a boy between 10 and 17 years old in good health and CMV-seronegative.

The chain recombines TRBV7-9 with TRBJ2-3; D gene uncertain. Germline V gene data show CDR1 as SEHNR and CDR2 as FQNEAQ (reference sequence). The V end lost 0 bases, the J end lost 2 bases, and 9 bases lay between the germline ends. The CDR3 is made up of 15 amino acids. DNA for the CDR3: TGTGCCAGCAGCTTAGCGCCAGGCCCCACAGATACGCAGTATTTT. It codes for CASSLAPGPTDTQYF.

This rearrangement joins TRBV30 to TRBJ2-2, with a tentative D call TRBD1 (6 bases). CDR1 GTSNPN and CDR2 SVGIG come from the germline V gene (reference sequence). CDR3 length: 16 residues. The germline V and J ends were trimmed by 6 bases and 3 bases, with 20 bases remaining between them. The chain's CDR3 is CACTRTDRSDTGELFF. The CDR3 DNA is TGTGCCTGCACCCGGACAGACAGGTCCGACACCGGGGAGCTGTTTTTT.

V is TRBV6-6 and J is TRBJ1-5, with 8 bases aligning to TRBD1. The CDR3 loop spans 14 amino acids. V was clipped by 5 bases and J by 9 bases; unmatched bases: 9. Germline V gives CDR1 MNHNY, CDR2 SVGAGI (reference sequence). The CDR3 DNA reads TGTGCCAGCAGTCGAGGGGACAGGCCGGCGCCCCAGCATTTT. This sequence encodes CASSRGDRPAPQHF.

This clone was counted once. The chain is built from TRBV7-2 and TRBJ2-3; TRBD2 agrees at 13 bases. This CDR3 comprises 17 residues. Germline CDR1 reads SGHTA; CDR2 reads FQGNSA. Germline trimming cut 2 bases from V and 4 bases from J; bases unmatched to any gene: 6. CDR3 protein: CASSLSPLAGGPDTQYF. CDR3 DNA sequence: TGTGCCAGCAGCTTATCTCCACTAGCGGGGGGGCCAGATACGCAGTATTTT.

Concerning this clone itself: The identical CDR3 is also encoded by other nucleotide sequences in the sample. V gene TRBV5-1 combines with J gene TRBJ2-7; D ambiguous. The CDR3 has 13 amino acids. Germline CDR1 SGHRS, CDR2 YFSETQ. V dropped 1 base and J dropped 3 bases, with 8 bases sitting between them. This chain's CDR3 is CASSLSLFYEQYF. In DNA form, the CDR3 reads TGCGCCAGCAGCTTGTCCCTTTTCTACGAGCAGTACTTC.

The chain recombines TRBV29-1 with TRBJ2-7; possible D gene TRBD1, 6 bases. The CDR3 consists of 11 residues. V was pared by 2 bases and J by 7 bases, with 9 bases between. Germline lookup yields CDR1 SQVTM and CDR2 ANQGSEA. The CDR3 sequence: CSVETGWEQYF. As DNA, the CDR3 is TGCAGCGTTGAAACAGGGTGGGAGCAGTACTTC.

V usage is TRBV7-9 and J usage is TRBJ1-4; D unresolved. Between the trimmed V and J ends, which lost 4 bases and 3 bases, there was a span of 9 bases. The germline CDR1 and CDR2 sequences are SEHNR and FQNEAQ (reference sequence). CDR3 length equals 14 residues. The CDR3 reads CASSSRGSNEKLFF. CDR3 sequence (DNA): TGTGCCAGCAGCTCGCGAGGGTCTAATGAAAAACTGTTTTTT.

The chain has TRBV13 and TRBJ2-3; a weak D match, TRBD2 (6 bases). V lost 0 bases and J 3 bases, leaving 34 bases between the germline ends. CDR1 and CDR2 from the germline V gene are PRHDT and FYEKMQ (reference sequence). This CDR3 comprises 23 residues. The DNA for the CDR3 is TGTGCCAGCAGCTTAGGGTTCGGGCAGTCGTCGGGAGTTGCCTTCACGGTAACAGATACGCAGTATTTT. Translating gives CASSLGFGQSSGVAFTVTDTQYF.

The V call is TRBV7-9, the J call TRBJ1-5; possibly TRBD1 for D (5 bases). Looked up from germline, CDR1 is SEHNR and CDR2 is FQNEAQ (reference sequence). The CDR3 runs to 13 residues. The V and J ends lost 3 bases and 5 bases respectively, with 8 bases between them. CDR3 in amino acids: CASSFRVDQPQHF. CDR3 sequence (DNA): TGTGCCAGCAGCTTCAGGGTTGATCAGCCCCAGCATTTT.

To note about this clone: A read error may account for a junction end that differs from germline. The chain joins TRBV7-7 to TRBJ2-5, with D possibly TRBD1 on 5 matching bases. The CDR3 loop spans 16 amino acids. Germline V CDR1 and CDR2: SSHAT, FNYEAQ (reference sequence). The CDR3 coding sequence is TGTGCTAGCAGCTTAGTGGGGCAGGGCGAGCGAGAGACCCAGTACTTC. It codes for CASSLVGQGERETQYF.

The chain uses TRBV6-6 and TRBJ2-1; 8 positions agree with TRBD2. With 8 bases clipped from V and 7 bases from J, the junction kept 7 bases outside the gene matches. The CDR3 contains 13 residues. Germline-derived CDR1 and CDR2 are MNHNY and SVGAGI (reference sequence). This CDR3 is CASRGGDTNEQFF. The CDR3 coding sequence is TGTGCCAGCCGGGGGGGGGACACGAATGAGCAGTTCTTC.

This clone has only one observation. DNA for the CDR3: TGTGCCTGGAGTGTACTGGCGGGGGGACCATACAATGAGCAGTTCTTC. As protein: CAWSVLAGGPYNEQFF. The chain joins TRBV30 to TRBJ2-1; 8 bases line up with TRBD2. Germline-derived CDR1 and CDR2 are GTSNPN and SVGIG (reference sequence). J lost 4 bases, V lost 0 bases, and 8 bases had no gene match. The CDR3 has 16 amino acids.

As concerns this clone: An end of the junction differs from the germline gene, which may be a read error. This CDR3 is CASSLGLGTDTQYF. The CDR3 bases are TGTGCTAGCAGCTTAGGGCTAGGCACAGATACGCAGTATTTT. J is TRBJ2-3 and V is TRBV7-7; D is unresolved. The length of the CDR3 is 14 residues. The germline V gene has CDR1 SSHAT and CDR2 FNYEAQ (reference sequence).

This clone was found a few times. The V gene is TRBV5-1, the J gene TRBJ1-1; D is possibly TRBD1 (5 bases). Trimming took 0 bases from V and 3 from J, leaving 9 bases between them. Per the germline V gene, CDR1 is SGHRS and CDR2 is YFSETQ. The CDR3 sequence is 14 residues long. CDR3 protein: CASSLAGSHTEAFF. CDR3 nucleotide sequence: TGCGCCAGCAGCTTGGCAGGGTCGCACACTGAAGCTTTCTTT.

This rearrangement joins TRBV30 to TRBJ1-3; tentatively, D is TRBD1 (5 bases). The germline CDR1 and CDR2 sequences are GTSNPN and SVGIG (reference sequence). V gave up 5 bases and J gave up 7 bases, with 12 bases separating them. This CDR3 has 12 amino acids. CDR3 DNA sequence: TGTGCCTGGGGTATGGGGGGGAACACCATATATTTT. It encodes CAWGMGGNTIYF.

The chain employs TRBV19 and TRBJ1-6, with 9 bases aligning to TRBD1. V shed 2 bases, J shed 9 bases, and the junction held 5 bases outside the gene matches. The CDR3 extends over 15 amino acids. CDR1 is LNHDA, CDR2 SQIVND, per germline (reference sequence). The CDR3, as DNA: TGTGCCAGTAGTATAACCGGGACAGGGAGTTCACCCCTCCACTTT. This encodes CASSITGTGSSPLHF.

This chain uses TRBV30 with TRBJ2-5; D is undetermined. The DNA matches TRBJ2-7 better at its end, which makes the J call doubtful. Germline V CDR1 and CDR2: GTSNPN, SVGIG (reference sequence). The CDR3 loop spans 16 amino acids. The CDR3 reads CAWSTSRGSTNYEQYF. CDR3 sequence (DNA): TGTGCCTGGAGTACCTCCCGAGGCTCCACGAACTACGAGCAGTACTTC.

This clone was counted only a few times. The chain carries TRBV2 and TRBJ2-5; D not resolved. The V gene lost 8 bases and the J gene lost 2 bases, with 9 bases spanning the gap. Germline assignment: CDR1 SNHLY and CDR2 FYNNEI. The CDR3 is 12 amino acids. The CDR3 here is CASGRYQETQYF. The CDR3 region has the DNA TGTGCCAGCGGGCGCTATCAAGAGACCCAGTACTTC. Complete variable domain (other parts from reference TRBV2 and TRBJ2-5): EPEVTQTPSHQVTQMGQEVILRCVPISNHLYFYWYRQILGQKVEFLVSFYNNEISEKSEIFDDQFSVERPDGSNFTLKIRSTKLEDSAMYFCASGRYQETQYFGPGTRLLVL.

The chain is built from TRBV5-5 and TRBJ2-1, with 7 bases lining up with TRBD2. Looked up from germline, CDR1 is SGHKS and CDR2 is YYEKEE (reference sequence). This CDR3 has 15 residues. Unmatched junction bases numbered 10, after V lost 4 bases and J lost 6 bases. CDR3 sequence reads: CASSTWSAGVNEQFF. In DNA, the CDR3 is TGTGCCAGCAGCACATGGTCGGCGGGGGTCAATGAGCAGTTCTTC.

The chain couples TRBV28 to TRBJ1-5, with D possibly matching TRBD1 (6 bases). CDR3 size: 12 residues. V lost 8 bases and J 7 bases, leaving 12 bases between the germline ends. The V gene's germline CDR1 is MDHEN and CDR2 SYDVKM. The CDR3 sequence: CASRAGEQPQHF. As DNA, the CDR3 is TGTGCCAGCCGGGCAGGGGAACAGCCCCAGCATTTT.

V gene TRBV15 combines with J gene TRBJ2-7; 8 nucleotides align to TRBD2. The CDR3 is 13 amino acids. Germline V gives CDR1 LNHNV, CDR2 YYDKDF (reference sequence). V dropped 8 bases and J dropped 3; count of bases not matched to a gene: 6. CDR3 nucleotides: TGTGCCACCGGGGAGCGGGGGAACTACGAGCAGTACTTC. Residues: CATGERGNYEQYF.

This chain connects TRBV27 to TRBJ2-4, with a possible D match to TRBD2 (5 bases). Germline loops: CDR1 MNHEY, CDR2 SMNVEV (reference sequence). The CDR3 sequence is 15 residues long. V was trimmed by 5 bases and J by 0 bases, leaving 11 bases between them. CDR3 loop: CASSTWTLAKNIQYF. CDR3 in DNA: TGTGCCAGCAGTACATGGACTCTAGCCAAAAACATTCAGTACTTC.

This chain joins TRBV6-5 and TRBJ2-5; D gene ambiguous. With the DNA end fitting TRBJ2-7 better, the J assignment may be wrong. The length of the CDR3 is 13 residues. Germline CDR1 and CDR2: MNHEY and SVGAGI. The CDR3 protein is CASSQSTPHEQYF. CDR3 coding DNA: TGTGCCAGCAGTCAATCGACACCCCACGAGCAGTACTTC.

The V and J genes are TRBV11-3 and TRBJ2-2; a weak D match, TRBD1 (6 bases). CDR3 length equals 16 residues. Trimming took off 5 bases at V and 4 bases at J, with 17 bases between the two ends. Per the germline V gene, CDR1 is SGHNT and CDR2 is YENEEA. DNA for the CDR3: TGTGCCAGCAGCCTGATGCTGACAGGTAGCACCGGGGAGCTGTTTTTT. It codes for CASSLMLTGSTGELFF.

V usage is TRBV28 and J usage is TRBJ2-7; 8 bases match TRBD1. V lost 5 bases, J lost 3 bases, and 12 bases stayed unmatched. The CDR3 has 16 residues. Germline V lookup: CDR1 MDHEN, CDR2 SYDVKM. The CDR3 DNA reads TGTGCCAGCAGTCCTGGACAGGGCCGAATTAACTACGAGCAGTACTTC. Amino acids: CASSPGQGRINYEQYF.

The gene calls are TRBV9 and TRBJ2-3; D is unclear. From germline, CDR1 is SGDLS and CDR2 YYNGEE. V lost 0 bases, J lost 2 bases, and 4 bases lay in between. The CDR3 sequence is 13 residues long. CDR3 protein: CASSVAHTDTQYF. CDR3 in DNA: TGTGCCAGCAGCGTAGCACACACAGATACGCAGTATTTT.

This clone was observed once. The junction does not match germline at one end; this may be a read error. The chain carries TRBV7-7 and TRBJ1-3; D is unclear. The germline CDR1 and CDR2 sequences are SSHAT and FNYEAQ (reference sequence). CDR3 length: 18 residues. The CDR3 DNA reads as TGTGCTAGCAGCTTAGAGAGTCCTGACATCAACTCTGGAAACACCATATATTTT. It specifies CASSLESPDINSGNTIYF.

The rearrangement links TRBV6-5 to TRBJ1-1; weak D call: TRBD1 (5 bases). The V gene lost 8 bases and the J gene lost 1 base, with 8 bases spanning the gap. Looked up from germline, CDR1 is MNHEY and CDR2 is SVGAGI. CDR3 size: 12 residues. The CDR3: CASWTPNTEAFF. DNA for the CDR3: TGTGCCAGCTGGACACCGAACACTGAAGCTTTCTTT.

This clone was detected once. The J gene is TRBJ2-7, the V gene TRBV13, with 9 bases lining up with TRBD1. The CDR3 loop spans 14 amino acids. Germline V gives CDR1 PRHDT, CDR2 FYEKMQ (reference sequence). V lost 5 bases and J lost 4; bases outside the gene matches: 6. The CDR3 protein is CASSDGDREYEQYF. For the CDR3, the DNA is TGTGCCAGCAGCGACGGGGACAGGGAGTACGAGCAGTACTTC. The full variable domain, in which reference TRBV13 and TRBJ2-7 provide the parts outside the CDR3, is AAGVIQSPRHLIKEKRETATLKCYPIPRHDTVYWYQQGPGQDPQFLISFYEKMQSDKGSIPDRFSAQQFSDYHSELNMSSLELGDSALYFCASSDGDREYEQYFGPGTRLTVT.

This chain uses TRBV7-9 with TRBJ2-1, with 8 bases aligning to TRBD2. The CDR3 covers 12 residues. Germline V CDR1 and CDR2: SEHNR, FQNEAQ (reference sequence). The trim removed 3 bases at V and 15 bases at J, leaving 7 bases unmatched. CDR3 protein: CASSFSGANSFF. Here the CDR3 DNA reads TGTGCCAGCAGCTTTAGCGGGGCAAATTCGTTCTTC.